This record looks at one T cell receptor (beta chain) sequence and its context. These data belong to a study of T cell changes during pregnancy in multiple sclerosis. The CDR3 is 18 amino acids. Germline V gene lookup returns CDR1 SNHLY and CDR2 FYNNEI. V lost 3 bases to trimming and J lost 7 bases; unmatched junction nucleotides: 17. TCRdb's table, derived via immunoSEQ multiplex PCR, lists solely in-frame clones and lacks some. The sample holds 40,000 or so clones, approximately 92% seen once. This material consisted of CD8+ T cells from peripheral blood mononuclear cells, taken before pregnancy. This chain uses TRBV2 with TRBJ1-4, with 7 nucleotides matching TRBD1. The receptor was derived from a female donor with multiple sclerosis, enrolled in a pregnancy study. Written as DNA, the CDR3 is TGTGCCAGCAGTGAGTCGTTGGGGACAGTCTTCCGGGGTGAAAAACTGTTTTTT. Protein: CASSESLGTVFRGEKLFF.